This TCR beta chain was found in a study of blood T cell repertoires in COVID-19. Study-level information: Nucleic acid was either cDNA or gDNA, and it came from T cells, B-cell-depleted T cells, or PBMCs.

Germline CDR1 and CDR2: MNHEY and SVGAGI. Trimming at V came to 5 bases and at J to 1 base, leaving 4 bases not matched to a gene. The CDR3 sequence is 15 residues long. Methods used by the authors: Reference gene primer amplification gave estimated nucleated cell counts. Only in-frame clones appear in the TCRdb table, and some are missing; sequencing was by immunoSEQ multiplex PCR. V, J and clone size derive from that table, while D and trimming were established from the DNA sequence. The table has under 400,000 clones, 80% to 90% seen once. V gene TRBV6-5 combines with J gene TRBJ2-5; 10 positions agree with TRBD2. The sequenced material came from PBMCs or T cells enriched from blood (not recorded which). The source is a woman in her thirties or forties with acute COVID-19. CDR3 sequence reads: CASSKLAGSQETQYF. The CDR3 DNA is TGTGCCAGCAGTAAACTAGCGGGGAGCCAAGAGACCCAGTACTTC.